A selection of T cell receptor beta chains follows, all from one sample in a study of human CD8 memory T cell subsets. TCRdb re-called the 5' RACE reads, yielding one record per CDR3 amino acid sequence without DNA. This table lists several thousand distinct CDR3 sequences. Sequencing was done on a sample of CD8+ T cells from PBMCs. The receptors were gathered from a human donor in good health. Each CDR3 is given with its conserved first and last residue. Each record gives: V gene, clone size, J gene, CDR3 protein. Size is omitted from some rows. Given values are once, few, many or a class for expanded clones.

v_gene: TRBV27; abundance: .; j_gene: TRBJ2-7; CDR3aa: CASSPAGPGPYEQYF
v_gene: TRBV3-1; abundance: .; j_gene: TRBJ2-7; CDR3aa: CASSHGAARYEQYF
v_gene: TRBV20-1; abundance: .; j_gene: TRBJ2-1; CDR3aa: CSARDDDWEQFF
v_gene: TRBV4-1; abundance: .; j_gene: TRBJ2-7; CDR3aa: CASSLTPGLNSLGQYF
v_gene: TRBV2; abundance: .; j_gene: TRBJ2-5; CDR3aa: CASSEETGPWGAYETQYF
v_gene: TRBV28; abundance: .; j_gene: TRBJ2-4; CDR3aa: CASSLLTEWVSKNIQYF
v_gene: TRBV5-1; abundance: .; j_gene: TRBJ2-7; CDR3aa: CASSLAGGEVPAVF
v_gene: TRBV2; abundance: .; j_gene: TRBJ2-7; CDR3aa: CASSESGFSYEQYF
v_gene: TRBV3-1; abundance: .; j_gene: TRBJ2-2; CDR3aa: CASSPLAGGTGELFF
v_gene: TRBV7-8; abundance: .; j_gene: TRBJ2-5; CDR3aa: CASSSLQGWETQYF
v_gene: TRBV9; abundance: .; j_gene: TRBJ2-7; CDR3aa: CASSVEAGRIYEQYF
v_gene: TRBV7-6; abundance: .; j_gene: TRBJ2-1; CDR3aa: CASSLLPGAGENEQFF
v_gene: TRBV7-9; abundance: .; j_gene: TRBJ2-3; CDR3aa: CASSLGGSGTDTQYF
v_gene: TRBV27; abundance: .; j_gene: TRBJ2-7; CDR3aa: CASSLSGRGWFYEQYF
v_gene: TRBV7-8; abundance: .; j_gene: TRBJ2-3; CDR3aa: CASRKTSEYTDTQYF
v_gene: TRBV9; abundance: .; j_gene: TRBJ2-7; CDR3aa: CASSTTGYEQYF
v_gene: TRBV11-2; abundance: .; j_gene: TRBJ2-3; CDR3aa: CASSLVAGGIPTDTQYF
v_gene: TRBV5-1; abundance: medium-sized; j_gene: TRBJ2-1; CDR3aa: CASSLAGTDEQFF
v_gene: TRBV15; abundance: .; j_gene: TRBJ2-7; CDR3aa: CATSRAREYEQYF
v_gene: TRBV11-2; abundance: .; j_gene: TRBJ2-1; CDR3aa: CASSIGQYNEQFF
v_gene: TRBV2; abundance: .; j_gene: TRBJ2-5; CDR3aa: CASRPGLAQATSTQETQYF
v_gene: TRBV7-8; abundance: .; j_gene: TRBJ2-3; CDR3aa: CASSPYSGRGADTQYF
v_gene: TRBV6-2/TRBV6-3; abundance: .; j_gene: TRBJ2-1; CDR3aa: CASSFGLYNEQFF
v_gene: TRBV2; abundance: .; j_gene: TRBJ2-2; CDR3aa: CASSERVGAETGELFF
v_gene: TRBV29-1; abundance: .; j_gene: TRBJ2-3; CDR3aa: CSVEMTQYTDTQYF
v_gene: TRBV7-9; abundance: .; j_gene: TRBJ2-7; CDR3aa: CASSSGPHSGGIYEQYF
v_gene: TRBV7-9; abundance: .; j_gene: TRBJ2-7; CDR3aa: CASSLDRSPYEQYF
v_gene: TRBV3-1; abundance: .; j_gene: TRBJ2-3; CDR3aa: CASSQGNTDTQYF
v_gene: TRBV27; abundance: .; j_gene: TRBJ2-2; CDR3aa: CASSHQEGERAGELFF
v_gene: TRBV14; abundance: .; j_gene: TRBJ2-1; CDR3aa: CASSQGLAFEQFF
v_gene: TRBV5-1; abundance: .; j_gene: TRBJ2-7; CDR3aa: CASSITGSSYEQYF
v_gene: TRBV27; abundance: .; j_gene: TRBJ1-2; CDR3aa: CASSGPGTGNGYTF
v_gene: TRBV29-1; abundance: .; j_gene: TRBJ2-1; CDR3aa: CSVFRGYNEQFF
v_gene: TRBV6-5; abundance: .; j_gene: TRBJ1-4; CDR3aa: CASSYSSGTSTGEKLFF
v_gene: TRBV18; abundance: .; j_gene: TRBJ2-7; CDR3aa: CASSPLVQARSYEQYF
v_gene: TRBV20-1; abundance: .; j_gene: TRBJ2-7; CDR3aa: CSASNWGDSYEQYF
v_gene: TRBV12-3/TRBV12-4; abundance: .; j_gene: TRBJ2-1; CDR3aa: CASTRVDWQNEQFF
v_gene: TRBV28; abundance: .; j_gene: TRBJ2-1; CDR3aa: CATPGTAREFF
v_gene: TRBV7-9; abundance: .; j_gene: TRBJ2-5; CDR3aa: CASSISAGQGETQYF
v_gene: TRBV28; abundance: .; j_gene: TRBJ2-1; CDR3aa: CASSPPVRSYNEQFF
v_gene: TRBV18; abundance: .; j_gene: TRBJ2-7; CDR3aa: CASSPDLAGHYEQYF
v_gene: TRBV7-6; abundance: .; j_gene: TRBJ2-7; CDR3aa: CASSSGQGPYEQYF
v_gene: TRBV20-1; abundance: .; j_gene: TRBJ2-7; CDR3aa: CSASPGGIYEQYF
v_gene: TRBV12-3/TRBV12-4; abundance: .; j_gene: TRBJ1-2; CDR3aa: CASSSGTVYGYTF
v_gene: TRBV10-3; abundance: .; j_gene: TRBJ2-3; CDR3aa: CAISKQGADTQYF
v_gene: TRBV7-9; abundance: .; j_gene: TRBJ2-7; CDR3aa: CASSLVVGWAYEQYF
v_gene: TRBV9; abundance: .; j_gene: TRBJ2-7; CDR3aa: CASSGSLGLEEQYF
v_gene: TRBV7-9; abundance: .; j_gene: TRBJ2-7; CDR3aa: CASSFSINEQYF
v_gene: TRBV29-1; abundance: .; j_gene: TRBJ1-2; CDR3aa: CSVEEPTDYGYTF
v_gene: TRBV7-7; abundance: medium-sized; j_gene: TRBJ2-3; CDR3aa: CASSPTTRLAGTDTQYF
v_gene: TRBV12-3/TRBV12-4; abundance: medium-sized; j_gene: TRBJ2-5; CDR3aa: CASQGQTKETQYF
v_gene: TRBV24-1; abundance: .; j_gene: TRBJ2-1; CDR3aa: CATSVAGASYNEQFF
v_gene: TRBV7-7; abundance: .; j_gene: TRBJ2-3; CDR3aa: CASSPDRGDTQYF
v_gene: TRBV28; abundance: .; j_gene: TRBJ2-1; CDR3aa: CASSRTSGINEQFF
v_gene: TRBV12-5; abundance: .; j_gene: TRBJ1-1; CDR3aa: CASGLELNTEAFF
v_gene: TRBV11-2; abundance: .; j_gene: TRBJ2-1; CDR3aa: CASSLVPSEQFF